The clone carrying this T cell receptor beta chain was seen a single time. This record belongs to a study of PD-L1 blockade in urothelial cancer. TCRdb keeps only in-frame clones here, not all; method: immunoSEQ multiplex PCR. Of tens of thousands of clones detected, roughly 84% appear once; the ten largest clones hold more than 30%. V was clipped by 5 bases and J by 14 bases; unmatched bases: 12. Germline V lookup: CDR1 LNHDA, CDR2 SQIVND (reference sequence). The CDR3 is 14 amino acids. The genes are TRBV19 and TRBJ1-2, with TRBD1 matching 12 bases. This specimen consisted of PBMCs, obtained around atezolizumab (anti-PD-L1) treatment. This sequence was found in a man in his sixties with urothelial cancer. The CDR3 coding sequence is TGTGCCAGTAGTGTCGGGACAGGGGGCCCCGGCGGGACCTTC. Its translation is CASSVGTGGPGGTF.